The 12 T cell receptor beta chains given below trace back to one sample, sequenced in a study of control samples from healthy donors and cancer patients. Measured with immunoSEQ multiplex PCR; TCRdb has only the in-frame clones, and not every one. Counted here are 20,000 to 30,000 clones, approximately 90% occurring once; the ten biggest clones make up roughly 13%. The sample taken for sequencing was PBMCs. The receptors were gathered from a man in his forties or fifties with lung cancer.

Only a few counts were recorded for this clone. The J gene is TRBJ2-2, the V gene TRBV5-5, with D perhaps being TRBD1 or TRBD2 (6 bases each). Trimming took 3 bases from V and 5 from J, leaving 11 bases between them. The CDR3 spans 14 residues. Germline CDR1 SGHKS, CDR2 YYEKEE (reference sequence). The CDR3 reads CASSWKGGTGELFF. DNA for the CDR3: TGTGCCAGCAGCTGGAAAGGGGGGACCGGGGAGCTGTTTTTT.

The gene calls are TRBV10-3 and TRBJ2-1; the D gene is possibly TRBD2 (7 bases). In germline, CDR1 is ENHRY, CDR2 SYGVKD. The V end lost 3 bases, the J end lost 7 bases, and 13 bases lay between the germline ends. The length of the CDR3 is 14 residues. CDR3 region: CAISDRGAGNEQFF. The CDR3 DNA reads TGTGCCATCAGTGATCGGGGGGCGGGGAATGAGCAGTTCTTC.

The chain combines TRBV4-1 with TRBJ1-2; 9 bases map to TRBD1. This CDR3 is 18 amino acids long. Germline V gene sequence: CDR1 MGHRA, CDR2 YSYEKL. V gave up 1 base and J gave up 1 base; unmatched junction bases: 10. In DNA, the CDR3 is TGCGCCAGCAGCCAAGCCCGGGACAGGGTCTTTCTTAACTATGGCTACACCTTC. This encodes CASSQARDRVFLNYGYTF.

CDR3 bases: TGTGCCACTTTTCGAGAGACTGGAAACACCATATATTTT. It specifies CATFRETGNTIYF. The V and J genes are TRBV6-5 and TRBJ1-3, with D unclear. V shed 10 bases and J shed 2 bases, with 12 bases lying between them. The CDR3 has 13 residues. CDR1 and CDR2 from the germline V gene are MNHEY and SVGAGI.

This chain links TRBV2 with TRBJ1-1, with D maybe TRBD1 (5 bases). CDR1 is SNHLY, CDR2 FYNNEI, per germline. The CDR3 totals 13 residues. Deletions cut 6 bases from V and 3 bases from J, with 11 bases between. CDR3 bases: TGTGCCAGCAGGGACAATTGGGACACTGAAGCTTTCTTT. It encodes CASRDNWDTEAFF.

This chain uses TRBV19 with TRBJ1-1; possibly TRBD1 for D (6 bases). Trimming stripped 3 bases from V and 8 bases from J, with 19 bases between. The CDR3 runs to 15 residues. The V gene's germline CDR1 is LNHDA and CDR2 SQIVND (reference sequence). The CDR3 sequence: CASSMGARRGAEAFF. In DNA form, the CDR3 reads TGTGCCAGTAGTATGGGGGCCCGGCGAGGGGCGGAAGCTTTCTTT.

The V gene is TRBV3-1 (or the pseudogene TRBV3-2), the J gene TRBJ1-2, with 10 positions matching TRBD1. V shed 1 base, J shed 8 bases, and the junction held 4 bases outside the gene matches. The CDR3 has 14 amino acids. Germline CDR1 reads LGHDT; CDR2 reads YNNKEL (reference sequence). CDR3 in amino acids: CASSQGQGAVGYTF. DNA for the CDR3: TGTGCCAGCAGCCAAGGACAGGGGGCCGTCGGCTACACCTTC.

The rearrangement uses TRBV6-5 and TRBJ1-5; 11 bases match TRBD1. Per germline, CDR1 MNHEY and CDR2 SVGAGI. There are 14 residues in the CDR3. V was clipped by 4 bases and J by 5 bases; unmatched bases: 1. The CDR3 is CASSSDRGHQPQHF. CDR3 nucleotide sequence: TGTGCCAGCAGTTCGGACAGGGGGCATCAGCCCCAGCATTTT.

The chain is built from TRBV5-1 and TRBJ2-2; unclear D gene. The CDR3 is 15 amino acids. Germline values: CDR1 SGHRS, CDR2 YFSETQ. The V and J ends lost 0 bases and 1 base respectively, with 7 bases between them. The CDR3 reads CASSLGVGNTGELFF. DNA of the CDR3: TGCGCCAGCAGCTTGGGTGTAGGGAACACCGGGGAGCTGTTTTTT.

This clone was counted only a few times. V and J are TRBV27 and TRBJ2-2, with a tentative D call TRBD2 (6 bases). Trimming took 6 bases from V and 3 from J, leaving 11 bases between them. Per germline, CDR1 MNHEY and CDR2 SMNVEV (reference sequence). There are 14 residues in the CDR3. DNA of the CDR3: TGTGCCAGCAGATCGGGACTTCACACCGGGGAGCTGTTTTTT. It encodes CASRSGLHTGELFF.

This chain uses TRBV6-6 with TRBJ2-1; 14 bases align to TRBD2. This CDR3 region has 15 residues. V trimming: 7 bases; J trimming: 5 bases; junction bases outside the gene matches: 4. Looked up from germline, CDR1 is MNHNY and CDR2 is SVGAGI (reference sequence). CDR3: CASTRTSGGNNEQFF. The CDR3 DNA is TGTGCCAGCACCCGGACTAGCGGGGGGAACAATGAGCAGTTCTTC.

CDR3 bases: TGTGCCAGCAGCCAAAGAGGGGGGTTGTACGAGCAGTACTTC. It translates to CASSQRGGLYEQYF. The V call is TRBV7-8, the J call TRBJ2-7; the D gene could be TRBD1 or TRBD2 (6 bases each). The V and J ends lost 5 bases and 4 bases respectively, with 15 bases between them. The CDR3 contains 14 residues. The germline V gene has CDR1 SGHVS and CDR2 FQNEAQ.